This T cell receptor beta chain was retrieved from a study of blood T cell repertoires in COVID-19 (dated by TCRdb to 2018 to 2021). Broadly, across the study: Samples covering the acute and convalescent phases of COVID-19 were provided by collaborators in the United States, Italy and Spain. The prospective study material was composed of cDNA or gDNA derived from T cells, B-cell-depleted T cells, or PBMCs. Deeply sampled blood TCRbeta repertoires from subjects exposed to, actively infected with, or recovered from COVID-19 were included in the dataset. A freely available public database, intended as a resource for researchers studying the immune response to SARS-CoV-2, is where the repertoires were released. The samples were drawn from two sources: the first 160 participants of the ongoing ImmuneRACE study, and fewer than 1,500 subjects contributed by 6 global collaborators. The sample metadata nearly always contained a de-identified subject ID, COVID-19 status, age in years and sex. Where HLA class I and class II types were available, the types were taken from metadata supplied by the sample provider, not from assay-based typing.

Reading the germline V gene gives CDR1 KGHSH and CDR2 LQKENI. The CDR3 starts with the cysteine, ends with the phenylalanine, and has 16 residues. Only the CDR3 DNA is retained, 48 bases long and in frame from the first base. V loses 4 bases at its end and J loses 3 bases; junction bases beyond the gene matches: 11. This clone was observed a handful of times. It has no known antigen specificity. Base qualities are not provided; no much larger clone lies one nucleotide away. Overall study results and their limits: Clinical and demographic metadata were provided uncurated, with the amount varying by source and participant.

TCRbeta CDR3 regions were amplified from genomic DNA by means of the immunoSEQ Assay, a bias-controlled multiplex PCR. Processing in the source paper ran as follows. The number of nucleated cells in each sample was estimated from the amplification of reference gene primers within the assay. To quantify the absolute abundance of each unique TCRbeta CDR3 rearrangement, sequence reads were collapsed and filtered. For each sample, productive Simpson clonality was calculated as the square root of Simpson's diversity index over productive rearrangements. TCRdb limited this immuneACCESS table to in-frame rearrangements with V and J called. A share of clones is missing; checked studies link under half to unresolved V genes, and the rest is unexplained. The V and J calls and clone size come from that table; D and trimming were worked out from the DNA. Present in this sample are hundreds of thousands of clones, over 70% of which were seen just once. The ten biggest clones cover approximately 3.2% of the sample.

Whole blood was collected in K2EDTA tubes by collaborating institutions according to the institutions' own protocols. For TCRbeta analysis, collaborators shipped samples in one of three forms: frozen whole blood, isolated PBMCs, or DNA extracted from either of those sample types. This receptor was taken from a woman older than 75 with acute or convalescent COVID-19. This receptor chain uses TRBV18 and TRBJ2-7, with 8 bases aligning to TRBD1. The specimen was peripheral blood. The nucleotides are TGTGCCAGCTCACTTTCCGGGACAGGCCCCTTCTACGAGCAGTACTTC. The resulting protein is CASSLSGTGPFYEQYF.